This T cell receptor (beta chain) was captured in a study of OX40 agonist ivuxolimab in advanced cancers. Background on the study: Three patients responded partially, comprising one with hepatocellular carcinoma and two with cutaneous melanoma.

Within the sample, this clone is medium-sized. Antigen unknown. The V segment lost 7 bases and the J segment 3 bases; nucleotides outside the gene matches: 9. The CDR3 sequence is 15 residues long. Germline V lookup: CDR1 MDHEN, CDR2 SYDVKM. Study-wide results and caveats: On average, CD8+ T cells showed a greater number of expanded clones than CD4+.

Sequenced by immunoSEQ multiplex PCR; TCRdb stores in-frame clones only, minus some. The data contain approximately 60,000 clones, 70% to 90% of them singletons. This receptor was obtained from an adult with an advanced solid tumor such as melanoma, head and neck, liver or kidney cancer. The chain uses TRBV28 and TRBJ1-3, with 7 nucleotides matching TRBD1. The sample in question was CD4+ or CD8+ T cells sorted from blood, obtained in a trial of the OX40 agonist ivuxolimab. The CDR3 nucleotides are TGTGCCAGCACCCCACCCACAGGGGTTGGAAACACCATATATTTT. This encodes CASTPPTGVGNTIYF.